The clone carrying this T cell receptor (beta chain) was picked up a small number of times. The V and J ends lost 6 bases and 2 bases, in that order; junction bases with no gene match: 6. There are 14 residues in the CDR3. Germline CDR1 reads SQVTM; CDR2 reads ANQGSEA. Unique molecular identifiers tagged the TCRbeta library. In TCRdb, the PCR reads were re-called with MiXCR into one record per CDR3 protein. The data hold approximately 640,000 distinct CDR3 sequences, with roughly 17% observed a single time. This record belongs to a study of T-cell reconstitution after alpha-beta-depleted transplantation in children.

The chain carries TRBV29-1 and TRBJ1-2, with 10 bases lining up with TRBD1. Here the sequenced sample was PBMCs from the stem cell graft donor, taken from the stem cell graft. This receptor was obtained from a human donor who donated a stem cell graft to a child with acute myeloid leukemia. CDR3 nucleotides: TGCAGCGTGGGGGGACAGGGGAGAAACTATGGCTACACCTTC. It specifies CSVGGQGRNYGYTF.